These 5 T cell receptor beta chains were sequenced from one sample in a study of cytomegalovirus exposure and HLA in healthy donors. Both 60 Vbeta primers and 13 Jbeta primers went into the PCR. Here immunoSEQ multiplex PCR was the method, and the copy in TCRdb shows in-frame clones only, minus some. Counted here are about 160,000 clones, almost 80% occurring once; the ten biggest clones make up over 0.95%. Sequenced sample: PBMCs. These receptors all stem from a woman aged 45 to 65 in good health and CMV-seropositive.

This rearrangement joins TRBV14 to TRBJ1-3; the D gene is possibly TRBD1 (5 bases). Germline assignment: CDR1 SGHDN and CDR2 FVKESK. Trimming pared 1 base from V and 3 bases from J, leaving 7 bases between. CDR3 size: 14 residues. The CDR3 DNA reads TGTGCCAGCAGCCAAGGGCAGGGTGGAAACACCATATATTTT. Translation: CASSQGQGGNTIYF.

The rearrangement joins TRBV2 to TRBJ2-2; 8 bases line up with TRBD1. The CDR3 has 14 residues. V lost 6 bases and J lost 5; bases outside the gene matches: 5. CDR1 is SNHLY, CDR2 FYNNEI, per germline. The CDR3 DNA follows: TGTGCCAGCAGCACCTACAGGGGGACCGGGGAGCTGTTTTTT. Translating gives CASSTYRGTGELFF.

This chain links TRBV19 with TRBJ1-3; D perhaps matches TRBD1 (6 bases). V shed 6 bases and J shed 2 bases, with 14 bases lying between them. This CDR3 has 15 residues. Germline CDR1 is LNHDA and CDR2 is SQIVND (reference sequence). CDR3 in amino acids: CASRQRGFAGNTIYF. The CDR3 DNA follows: TGTGCCAGTAGACAGAGGGGGTTCGCTGGAAACACCATATATTTT.

The chain joins TRBV2 to TRBJ2-1; a weak D match, TRBD2 (5 bases). The germline V gene encodes CDR1 SNHLY and CDR2 FYNNEI. With 2 bases removed from V and 5 bases from J, the gap between germline ends came to 13 bases. This CDR3 has 15 residues. The DNA for the CDR3 is TGTGCCAGCAGTGAACTGCTAGCTTCAAACAATGAGCAGTTCTTC. This gives the protein CASSELLASNNEQFF.

This clone appeared a single time. The CDR3 sequence: CASSPLQGRGLNTEAFF. In DNA form, the CDR3 reads TGTGCCAGCTCACCATTACAGGGTAGAGGGTTGAACACTGAAGCTTTCTTT. The rearrangement links TRBV18 to TRBJ1-1; a weak D match, TRBD1 (6 bases). This CDR3 contains 17 residues. The germline gives CDR1 KGHSH, CDR2 LQKENI. Trimming shortened V by 2 bases and J by 0 bases, and 16 bases separated the two germline ends. The complete variable domain, with remaining parts taken from reference TRBV18 and TRBJ1-1, reads NAGVMQNPRHLVRRRGQEARLRCSPMKGHSHVYWYRQLPEEGLKFMVYLQKENIIDESGMPKERFSAEFPKEGPSILRIQQVVRGDSAAYFCASSPLQGRGLNTEAFFGQGTRLTVV.